This T cell receptor (beta chain) was sequenced for a study of blood T cell repertoires in COVID-19. Across the study: The cDNA or gDNA used as material had been derived from T cells, B-cell-depleted T cells, or PBMCs.

J lost 0 bases, V lost 11 bases, and 11 bases had no gene match. Germline V CDR1 and CDR2: MNHEY, SVGAGI. CDR3 length: 15 amino acids. The cohort comprised adults aged 18 to 89 years residing in approximately 25 US areas. The assay was immunoSEQ multiplex PCR, and TCRdb's table has in-frame clones only and misses some. This table holds 180,000 or so clones, over 75% found once. The specimen sequenced was PBMCs or T cells enriched from blood (not recorded which). The V call is TRBV6-5, the J call TRBJ2-7; 9 positions agree with TRBD2. This clonotype originated in a man aged 45-65 years who had recovered from COVID-19. This chain's CDR3 is CAVASGAWSSYEQYF. As DNA, the CDR3 is TGTGCCGTGGCTAGCGGGGCTTGGAGCTCCTACGAGCAGTACTTC.